This record covers a single TCR beta chain. The target antigen is unknown. One end of the junction is discordant with germline, which a read error may explain. The data were obtained in a study of tumor-infiltrating lymphocytes in primary liver carcinoma. Findings and caveats of the study: For tumor-adjacent and tumor-blood pairs, overlap was less than that seen for tumor region pairs. Significantly greater top-250-clone fractions characterized tumors relative to blood (p = 0.039).

Total RNA and DNA came together from approximately 20-30 mg of bulk tissue without cell sorting. Through surgical resection, the patients' primary liver carcinoma was treated. The patients lived with chronic HBV infection and had not yet received any treatment. The CDR3 extends over 17 amino acids. In germline, CDR1 is MNHNS, CDR2 SASEGT. Synthesis of TCR beta cDNA was carried out from 500 ng total RNA with a constant-region primer. Three rounds of nested multiplex PCR with slightly modified ARM-PCR produced TCR beta libraries. For roughly 11 cycles apiece, the opening two PCR rounds ran with TRBV1-TRBV30 forward primers and a C-beta reverse primer. TCRdb re-derived calls from the multiplex PCR reads in MiXCR, one entry per CDR3 protein. The table includes roughly 50,000 distinct CDR3 sequences, about three quarters detected once.

Sequencing used liver tumor tissue from sampling region 2. The subset was: tumor region T2, inferior pole. This receptor was taken from a man between 40 and 49 years old with primary liver carcinoma and hepatitis B virus infection. This chain uses TRBV6-1 with TRBJ2-1; 7 bases map to TRBD2. CDR3 bases: TGCGCCAACAGTGGGGGGTCGTGGGCGGGAGAGGTGAATGAGCAGTTCTTC. It translates to CANSGGSWAGEVNEQFF.